A single sample is the source of the 30 T cell receptor beta chains below, sequenced in a study of shared clonotypes between healthy human individuals. Using immunoSEQ multiplex PCR, the repertoire was profiled, and TCRdb retains in-frame clones only, with some absent. Here the sample spans some 2 million clones, approximately 95% being singletons. Cells designated naive CD8 were CD45RO-negative and were positively selected for CCR7, with terminally differentiated effector memory CD45RA+ cells excluded. The specimen was naive CD8+ T cells sorted from blood. The receptor source for this set is a man between 18 and 35 years old in good health.

The chain combines TRBV4-1 with TRBJ2-7; 10 bases match TRBD1. CDR1 is MGHRA, CDR2 YSYEKL, per germline. The CDR3 is 16 amino acids. J was trimmed by 3 bases and V by 0 bases; bases with no gene match: 5. In DNA, the CDR3 is TGCGCCAGCAGCCAAGATCCGGGGACAGGGGACTACGAGCAGTACTTC. Translated: CASSQDPGTGDYEQYF.

Concerning this clone itself: Distinct nucleotide sequences in the sample also encode this CDR3. This chain connects TRBV27 to TRBJ2-7; D is perhaps TRBD1 or TRBD2 (5 bases each). From germline, CDR1 is MNHEY and CDR2 SMNVEV (reference sequence). The CDR3 extends over 13 amino acids. Trimming stripped 2 bases from V and 3 bases from J, with 8 bases between. Here the CDR3 reads CASSLEGNYEQYF. CDR3 nucleotides: TGTGCCAGCAGTTTAGAGGGGAACTACGAGCAGTACTTC.

A word on this clone: The same CDR3 arises from other DNA sequences in this sample as well. The chain links TRBV4-1 to TRBJ2-7; no reliable D call. The CDR3 is made up of 12 amino acids. V gave up 0 bases and J gave up 3 bases, with 3 bases separating them. CDR1 and CDR2 from the germline V gene are MGHRA and YSYEKL. CDR3 nucleotides: TGCGCCAGCAGCCAAGATCTCTACGAGCAGTACTTC. Translated, it gives CASSQDLYEQYF.

About this clone: One end of the junction is discordant with germline, which a read error may explain. The chain is built from TRBV27 and TRBJ2-7, with 8 bases matching TRBD2. The germline gives CDR1 MNHEY, CDR2 SMNVEV (reference sequence). This CDR3 comprises 12 residues. The CDR3 coding sequence is TGCTCGTCTGGACTAGCCCCCTACGAGCAGTACTTC. Translating gives CSSGLAPYEQYF.

The chain combines TRBV7-3 with TRBJ2-5, with D possibly TRBD1 on 6 matching bases. Per germline, CDR1 SGHTA and CDR2 FQGTGA. Deletions cut 2 bases from V and 9 bases from J, with 19 bases between. The CDR3 length is 15 residues. The CDR3 region is CASSLFPGTHNPQYF. The DNA of the CDR3 is TGTGCCAGCAGCTTATTTCCCGGGACACATAATCCCCAGTACTTC.

The chain couples TRBV13 to TRBJ1-2; D may be TRBD1 (5 bases). The CDR3 covers 12 residues. The V and J ends lost 3 bases and 8 bases respectively, with 10 bases between them. Germline V CDR1 and CDR2: PRHDT, FYEKMQ (reference sequence). The CDR3 loop is CASSLAGSGYTF. The DNA for the CDR3 is TGTGCCAGCAGCTTGGCAGGGAGCGGCTACACCTTC.

The chain is built from TRBV19 and TRBJ1-4; 9 nucleotides match TRBD1. The CDR3 contains 17 residues. V gave up 5 bases and J gave up 5 bases; unmatched junction bases: 12. CDR1 is LNHDA and CDR2 is SQIVND in the germline V gene (reference sequence). The DNA for the CDR3 is TGTGCCAGTAGTGATCCGACAGGGGGACCTGAAAATGAAAAACTGTTTTTT. The encoded protein is CASSDPTGGPENEKLFF.

This sequence joins TRBV5-6 and TRBJ2-7, with D possibly called TRBD1 or TRBD2 (5 bases each). Per germline, CDR1 SGHDT and CDR2 YYEEEE. The germline V and J ends were trimmed by 1 base and 2 bases, with 10 bases remaining between them. This CDR3 spans 14 amino acids. CDR3 residues: CASSLIGTTYEQYF. In nucleotides, the CDR3 is TGTGCCAGCAGCTTGATCGGGACGACCTACGAGCAGTACTTC.

The sample holds one count of this clone. The rearrangement uses TRBV5-4 and TRBJ1-3; tentative D call: TRBD1 (5 bases). V was cut by 0 bases and J by 4 bases, with 8 bases left in between. Germline CDR1 is SGHNT and CDR2 is YYREEE (reference sequence). The CDR3 has 14 amino acids. The CDR3 coding sequence is TGTGCCAGCAGCTTGGTCGGGGCGGGAAACACCATATATTTT. Protein sequence: CASSLVGAGNTIYF.

This rearrangement joins TRBV5-1 to TRBJ2-5; a possible D gene is TRBD2 (7 bases). CDR3 length: 14 residues. V lost 3 bases and J lost 5, with 14 bases in between. CDR1 SGHRS and CDR2 YFSETQ come from the germline V gene. The CDR3 reads CASSWGGSEETQYF. The DNA of the CDR3 is TGCGCCAGCAGCTGGGGGGGCAGCGAGGAGACCCAGTACTTC.

The chain carries TRBV7-9 and TRBJ2-7; the D is unclear. The CDR3 contains 17 residues. Germline loops: CDR1 SEHNR, CDR2 FQNEAQ (reference sequence). V was clipped by 3 bases and J by 4 bases, with 22 bases between them. This CDR3 reads CASSFLIPLTGPYEQYF. The CDR3 region has the DNA TGTGCCAGCAGCTTCCTTATCCCCCTTACGGGCCCTTACGAGCAGTACTTC.

The chain employs TRBV2 and TRBJ2-3; unclear D gene. Trimming removed 4 bases at V and 5 bases at J, with 4 bases between. CDR3 length: 11 residues. Looked up from germline, CDR1 is SNHLY and CDR2 is FYNNEI. As DNA, the CDR3 is TGTGCCAGCAGTGGGATAGATACGCAGTATTTT. Residues: CASSGIDTQYF. The full variable domain, its missing parts supplied by reference TRBV2 and TRBJ2-3, is EPEVTQTPSHQVTQMGQEVILRCVPISNHLYFYWYRQILGQKVEFLVSFYNNEISEKSEIFDDQFSVERPDGSNFTLKIRSTKLEDSAMYFCASSGIDTQYFGPGTRLTVL.

As for this clone: This sample also contains other DNA sequences that code for the same CDR3. The chain links TRBV19 to TRBJ2-2; D tentatively reads TRBD1 or TRBD2 (5 bases each). V was shortened by 5 bases and J by 4 bases, with 14 bases between the two germline ends. The V gene's germline CDR1 is LNHDA and CDR2 SQIVND (reference sequence). CDR3 size: 15 residues. CDR3 sequence: CASSVSGGSTGELFF. CDR3 DNA sequence: TGTGCCAGTAGTGTAAGTGGGGGAAGCACCGGGGAGCTGTTTTTT.

Of note for this clone: The same CDR3 is also encoded by other DNA sequences in this sample. The V and J genes are TRBV27 and TRBJ2-1; 8 positions match TRBD2. CDR1 and CDR2 (germline): MNHEY, SMNVEV (reference sequence). The CDR3 length is 15 residues. J gave up 4 bases and V 1 base, and 3 bases lay outside the gene matches. CDR3 protein: CASSLWSGGYNEQFF. The CDR3 DNA sequence: TGTGCCAGCAGTTTATGGAGCGGGGGTTACAATGAGCAGTTCTTC.

CDR3: CASSPRGAYNEQFF. The CDR3 DNA follows: TGTGCCAGCAGCCCCCGGGGGGCTTACAATGAGCAGTTCTTC. J is TRBJ2-1 and V is TRBV13, with TRBD2 as a possible D gene (7 bases). The CDR3 contains 14 residues. The germline gives CDR1 PRHDT, CDR2 FYEKMQ (reference sequence). Trimming took 5 bases from V and 4 from J, leaving 12 bases between them.

This clone was observed a single time. This chain connects TRBV9 to TRBJ2-7; 10 nucleotides agree with TRBD1. Trimming took 4 bases from V and 5 from J; bases not matched to a gene: 9. The CDR3 totals 15 residues. The germline CDR1 and CDR2 sequences are SGDLS and YYNGEE. CDR3: CASSPRTGGSHEQYF. CDR3 DNA: TGTGCCAGCAGCCCCAGGACAGGGGGTTCCCACGAGCAGTACTTC.

The chain has TRBV15 and TRBJ1-2; tentative D call: TRBD1 (5 bases). The CDR3 is 13 amino acids. Germline V lookup: CDR1 LNHNV, CDR2 YYDKDF (reference sequence). V was clipped by 3 bases and J by 7 bases, with 12 bases between them. CDR3 bases: TGTGCCACCAGCAGTAGGGGTATCGTTGGCTACACCTTC. Translation gives CATSSRGIVGYTF. Drawing the rest from reference TRBV15 and TRBJ1-2, the complete variable domain is DAMVIQNPRYQVTQFGKPVTLSCSQTLNHNVMYWYQQKSSQAPKLLFHYYDKDFNNEADTPDNFQSRRPNTSFCFLDIRSPGLGDTAMYLCATSSRGIVGYTFGSGTRLTVV.

This sequence joins TRBV11-2 and TRBJ2-7; 8 bases fit TRBD1. Germline V lookup: CDR1 SGHAT, CDR2 FQNNGV. This CDR3 region has 14 residues. V lost 7 bases, J lost 4 bases, and 9 bases stayed unmatched. The CDR3 coding sequence is TGTGCCAGCAATCTTGGACAGGGCTCTTACGAGCAGTACTTC. This translates into CASNLGQGSYEQYF.

Here the CDR3 reads CASSYTGADYGYTF. The CDR3 DNA reads as TGCGCCAGCAGCTACACGGGGGCCGACTATGGCTACACCTTC. The rearrangement links TRBV5-1 to TRBJ1-2, with a tentative D call TRBD1 (6 bases). Trimming removed 3 bases from V and 3 bases from J, with 12 bases in between. This CDR3 spans 14 amino acids. Germline CDR1 and CDR2: SGHRS and YFSETQ.

The V gene is TRBV28, the J gene TRBJ2-5; 8 bases map to TRBD1. V lost 10 bases, J lost 3 bases, and 4 bases stayed unmatched. The CDR3 totals 12 residues. The germline V gene encodes CDR1 MDHEN and CDR2 SYDVKM. Here the CDR3 reads CATGQDEETQYF. CDR3 nucleotide sequence: TGTGCCACGGGACAGGATGAAGAGACCCAGTACTTC. The entire variable domain, with the rest obtained from reference TRBV28 and TRBJ2-5, is as follows: DVKVTQSSRYLVKRTGEKVFLECVQDMDHENMFWYRQDPGLGLRLIYFSYDVKMKEKGDIPEGYSVSREKKERFSLILESASTNQTSMYLCATGQDEETQYFGPGTRLLVL.

This chain joins TRBV4-3 and TRBJ2-1; D uncertain. Between the trimmed V and J ends, which lost 3 bases and 8 bases, there was a span of 8 bases. The CDR3 covers 12 residues. Germline assignment: CDR1 LGHNA and CDR2 YSLEER. The CDR3 reads CASSHAPDEQFF. The CDR3 region has the DNA TGCGCCAGCAGCCACGCCCCCGATGAGCAGTTCTTC.

Concerning this clone: Other nucleotide sequences in the sample specify the same CDR3. This chain joins TRBV10-2 and TRBJ2-7; the D is unclear. V shed 0 bases and J shed 4 bases, with 7 bases lying between them. The CDR3 has 13 residues. In germline, CDR1 is WSHSY, CDR2 SAAADI. This CDR3 is CASSESRNYEQYF. For the CDR3, the DNA is TGCGCCAGCAGTGAGTCGAGGAATTACGAGCAGTACTTC.

The gene calls are TRBV30 and TRBJ2-5; D perhaps matches TRBD2 (6 bases). The DNA end is more similar to TRBJ2-7, so the J call may be wrong. From germline, CDR1 is GTSNPN and CDR2 SVGIG (reference sequence). This CDR3 spans 12 amino acids. The CDR3 nucleotides read TGTGCCTGGAACAGGCGGGATTACGAGCAGTACTTC. Its protein is CAWNRRDYEQYF.

The chain carries TRBV30 and TRBJ1-2, with unresolved D. This CDR3 is built from 13 residues. With 0 bases removed from V and 7 bases from J, the gap between germline ends came to 12 bases. The germline V gene has CDR1 GTSNPN and CDR2 SVGIG (reference sequence). The DNA for the CDR3 is TGTGCCTGGAGTGTTGGAGGGTTCCGTGGCTACACCTTC. Residues: CAWSVGGFRGYTF.

Concerning this clone itself: At the DNA level, this CDR3 is encoded by other sequences in the same sample as well. The V and J genes are TRBV13 and TRBJ2-7; a possible D gene is TRBD1 (6 bases). Trimming stripped 3 bases from V and 0 bases from J, with 6 bases between. This CDR3 contains 13 residues. Germline loops: CDR1 PRHDT, CDR2 FYEKMQ (reference sequence). CDR3 coding DNA: TGTGCCAGCAGCTTCAGGGGCTCCTACGAGCAGTACTTC. It yields the protein CASSFRGSYEQYF.

About this clone itself: Additional DNA sequences in this sample encode the identical CDR3. This chain joins TRBV9 and TRBJ2-1; TRBD1 agrees at 7 bases. This CDR3 is 14 amino acids long. CDR1 and CDR2 (germline): SGDLS, YYNGEE. V was pared by 0 bases and J by 5 bases, with 2 bases of the junction left unmatched. CDR3 bases: TGTGCCAGCAGCGTAGGGGGACAGAACAATGAGCAGTTCTTC. Its translation is CASSVGGQNNEQFF.

The V gene is TRBV2, the J gene TRBJ2-5; 7 positions match TRBD1. The CDR3 has 15 amino acids. V shed 6 bases and J 4 bases; nucleotides not matched to a gene: 11. Per germline, CDR1 SNHLY and CDR2 FYNNEI. CDR3 DNA sequence: TGTGCCAGCAGCGACCTGACAGGGCGAGCAGAGACCCAGTACTTC. This codes for CASSDLTGRAETQYF.

The chain has TRBV7-2 and TRBJ1-4; D gene unclear. The CDR3 is made up of 17 amino acids. Trimming left V 4 bases short and J 7 bases short, with 22 bases between. The germline V gene encodes CDR1 SGHTA and CDR2 FQGNSA. The CDR3 region has the DNA TGTGCCAGCAGCTCCCCCCCCCTATTATCCGAGGTTGAAAAACTGTTTTTT. Residues: CASSSPPLLSEVEKLFF. The full variable domain, its missing parts supplied by reference TRBV7-2 and TRBJ1-4, is GAGVSQSPSNKVTEKGKDVELRCDPISGHTALYWYRQSLGQGLEFLIYFQGNSAPDKSGLPSDRFSAERTGGSVSTLTIQRTQQEDSAVYLCASSSPPLLSEVEKLFFGSGTQLSVL.

Comment on this clone: Other DNA sequences in this sample translate to the same CDR3. The V call is TRBV27, the J call TRBJ2-7; no firm D call. This CDR3 has 13 residues. V lost 3 bases to trimming and J lost 4 bases, with 10 bases between them. Germline V CDR1 and CDR2: MNHEY, SMNVEV (reference sequence). CDR3: CASSFGRSYEQYF. CDR3 DNA: TGTGCCAGCAGTTTCGGCAGGTCATACGAGCAGTACTTC.

V is TRBV27 and J is TRBJ1-2; D perhaps matches TRBD1 (5 bases). The CDR3 loop spans 15 amino acids. Trimming left V 6 bases short and J 0 bases short, with 14 bases between. Per the germline V gene, CDR1 is MNHEY and CDR2 is SMNVEV (reference sequence). The CDR3 DNA sequence: TGTGCCAGCAGCCACGGGGGGGTATCTAACTATGGCTACACCTTC. This encodes CASSHGGVSNYGYTF.